This paragraph reports one T cell receptor (beta chain). Its antigen remains unknown. Controls had myeloablative marrow grafts with methotrexate and calcineurin inhibitor, sampled at 1 year. The entry originates in a study of T cells after posttransplantation cyclophosphamide. Study-wide points: Donor-recipient repertoire similarity was low at 1-2 months, rising over year one. TRB clonality was highly associated with recipient CMV seropositivity and reactivation. Tissue-infiltrating T cells from skin or gut overlapped little with blood T cells.

The V segment lost 6 bases and the J segment 7 bases; nucleotides outside the gene matches: 17. The CDR3 is 17 amino acids. Germline V gene data show CDR1 as MDHEN and CDR2 as SYDVKM. The table came from immunoSEQ multiplex PCR; TCRdb's copy has only in-frame clones and leaves some out. Of roughly 15,000 clones detected, approximately 81% appear once; the ten largest clones hold 2.5% to 3%. This clonotype was sampled from a young adult male patient who received an allogeneic stem cell transplant from an unrelated donor, was CMV-positive, and had acute and chronic GVHD. Some T cells may arise from the graft donor. This sequence joins TRBV28 and TRBJ1-2; 10 bases align to TRBD1. The specimen was PBMCs, collected 430 to 450 days after allogeneic stem cell transplant with calcineurin inhibitor and methotrexate. CDR3 sequence (DNA): TGTGCCAGCAGGGAACCGGGACAGGGGAGGTGGTATAGTGGCTACACCTTC. This encodes CASREPGQGRWYSGYTF.